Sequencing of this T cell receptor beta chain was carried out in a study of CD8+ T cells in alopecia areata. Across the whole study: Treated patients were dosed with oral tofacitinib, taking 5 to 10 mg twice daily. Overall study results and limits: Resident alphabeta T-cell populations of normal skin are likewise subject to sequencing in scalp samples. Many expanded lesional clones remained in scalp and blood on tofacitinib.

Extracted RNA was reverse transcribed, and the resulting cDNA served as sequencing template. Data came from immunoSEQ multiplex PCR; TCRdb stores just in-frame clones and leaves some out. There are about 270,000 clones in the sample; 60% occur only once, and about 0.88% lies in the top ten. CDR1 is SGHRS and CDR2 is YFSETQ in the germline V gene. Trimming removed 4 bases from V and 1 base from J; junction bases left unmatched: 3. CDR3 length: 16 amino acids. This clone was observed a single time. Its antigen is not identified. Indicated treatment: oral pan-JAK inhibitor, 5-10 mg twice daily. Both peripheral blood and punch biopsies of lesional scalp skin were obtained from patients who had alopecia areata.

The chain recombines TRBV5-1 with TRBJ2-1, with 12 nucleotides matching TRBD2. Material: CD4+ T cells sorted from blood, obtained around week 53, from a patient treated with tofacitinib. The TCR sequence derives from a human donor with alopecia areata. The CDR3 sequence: CASSETSGGSYNEQFF. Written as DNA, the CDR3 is TGCGCCAGCAGCGAGACTAGCGGGGGTTCCTACAATGAGCAGTTCTTC.